This passage covers 18 T cell receptor beta chains from one sample sequenced in a study of blood T cells in healthy people across ages. Sample-barcoded 5' priming and a J-beta primer mix drove a second PCR of 7 to 11 cycles. TCRdb re-derived calls from the 5' RACE reads in MiXCR, one entry per CDR3 protein. Seen here are more than 800,000 distinct CDR3 sequences, 25% to 30% observed once, and the top ten hold around 16%. What was sequenced was blood. These receptors all stem from a woman aged 80 or over in good health.

This clonotype was seen ten or more times. This chain links TRBV10-3 with TRBJ2-5; D might be TRBD1 or TRBD2, each matching 5 bases. CDR3 length: 15 amino acids. V shed 7 bases and J shed 4 bases, with 19 bases lying between them. Germline loops: CDR1 ENHRY, CDR2 SYGVKD. The DNA of the CDR3 is TGTGCCATCAAAGGGGAGATGGGTTGGGCAGAGACCCAGTACTTC. Residues: CAIKGEMGWAETQYF.

This clonotype showed up just a few times. The V call is TRBV30, the J call TRBJ1-5; D remains ambiguous. CDR1 is GTSNPN, CDR2 SVGIG, per germline (reference sequence). The CDR3 spans 12 residues. V was cut by 3 bases and J by 7 bases, with 10 bases left in between. CDR3: CAWSPAGQPQHF. CDR3 coding DNA: TGTGCCTGGAGCCCAGCGGGGCAGCCCCAGCATTTT. The full variable domain, completed using reference TRBV30 and TRBJ1-5, is SQTIHQWPATLVQPVGSPLSLECTVEGTSNPNLYWYRQAAGRGLQLLFYSVGIGQISSEVPQNLSASRPQDRQFILSSKKLLLSDSGFYLCAWSPAGQPQHFGDGTRLSIL.

In its sample, this clonotype was seen a few times. A much larger clone lies one base from this, so it may be a read error. This sequence joins TRBV7-9 and TRBJ2-1; D is unclear. Germline-derived CDR1 and CDR2 are SEHNR and FQNEAQ (reference sequence). This CDR3 has 16 residues. The CDR3 DNA reads TGTACCAGCAGCTTAGGTTTCTCTGGCTCCTACAATGAGCAGTTCTTC. Its translation is CTSSLGFSGSYNEQFF.

The table lists this clonotype with many counts. The V gene is TRBV29-1, the J gene TRBJ2-1; a possible D gene is TRBD2 (5 bases). Germline V gives CDR1 SQVTM, CDR2 ANQGSEA. The CDR3 covers 13 residues. V was cut by 6 bases and J by 10 bases, with 19 bases left in between. This chain's CDR3 is CSVGPAGLREQFF. CDR3 nucleotide sequence: TGCAGCGTCGGTCCGGCGGGCCTCCGGGAGCAGTTCTTC.

As concerns this clonotype: A much larger clonotype is one base distant, so this may be a read error. The chain combines TRBV6-2 or TRBV6-3 with TRBJ2-4; 7 nucleotides agree with TRBD1. TRBJ2-7 matches the DNA end more closely, so the J call is doubtful. The CDR3 is 13 amino acids. Germline V CDR1 and CDR2: MNHEY, SVGEGT. The chain's CDR3 is CASRGQASYEQYF. The CDR3, as DNA: TGTGCCAGCCGTGGACAGGCCAGCTACGAGCAGTACTTC.

This clonotype was detected many times. The chain employs TRBV11-2 and TRBJ2-7; 7 bases fit TRBD1. The CDR3 covers 16 residues. The V gene end was trimmed by 1 base and the J gene end by 3 bases; junction bases not matched to a gene: 9. The germline V gene encodes CDR1 SGHAT and CDR2 FQNNGV. The CDR3: CASSLVGTETYYEQYF. Here the CDR3 DNA reads TGTGCCAGCAGCTTAGTAGGGACAGAAACTTACTACGAGCAGTACTTC.

The sample holds many counts of this clonotype. Written as DNA, the CDR3 is TGTGCCAGCAGCTTAGACCCGCAAATAGGCCACTCCACAGATACGCAGTATTTT. It yields the protein CASSLDPQIGHSTDTQYF. V is TRBV7-9 and J is TRBJ2-3; D not resolved. The CDR3 totals 18 residues. The germline gives CDR1 SEHNR, CDR2 FQNEAQ (reference sequence). The V end was cut by 1 base, the J end by 2 bases, with 19 bases between.

The table lists this clonotype with a count of one. This may arise from a read error, as a much more abundant clone is one base away. The conserved phenylalanine or tryptophan is not found at the CDR3 terminus, so this likely reflects a read error. This chain connects TRBV7-2 to TRBJ1-5; no definite D call. V dropped 6 bases and J dropped 7 bases, with 13 bases sitting between them. Germline values: CDR1 SGHTA, CDR2 FQGNSA. The CDR3 is 13 amino acids. For the CDR3, the DNA is TGTGCCAGCAGTAGTACGGGTGGGCAGCCCCAGCATGTT. This encodes CASSSTGGQPQHV.

This rearrangement joins TRBV5-1 to TRBJ1-2; D perhaps matches TRBD1 (5 bases). Germline lookup yields CDR1 SGHRS and CDR2 YFSETQ. The germline V and J ends were trimmed by 2 bases and 0 bases, with 8 bases remaining between them. This CDR3 spans 14 amino acids. For the CDR3, the DNA is TGCGCCAGCAGCTTAACAGGAACTAACTATGGCTACACCTTC. Protein product: CASSLTGTNYGYTF.

Comment on this clonotype: Given a much more abundant clone one base away, this may be a read error. V and J are TRBV12-3 or TRBV12-4 and TRBJ2-6, with a tentative D call TRBD1 (5 bases). The CDR3 is 16 residues long. Written as DNA, the CDR3 is TGTGCCAGCAGCCAGCCAGTCTTCTCTGGGGCCAACGTCCGGACTTTC. Its translation: CASSQPVFSGANVRTF.

This clonotype was recorded a few times. The genes are TRBV5-5 and TRBJ1-4; no clear D. V lost 0 bases, J lost 8 bases, and 11 bases lay in between. Germline V gives CDR1 SGHKS, CDR2 YYEKEE (reference sequence). The CDR3 is made up of 14 amino acids. The CDR3 bases are TGTGCCAGCAGCTTGGAGGTTACTGAAGAAAAACTGTTTTTT. Its translation is CASSLEVTEEKLFF.

In its sample, this clonotype was seen a few times. This chain joins TRBV5-1 and TRBJ2-6; D possibly corresponds to TRBD1 (6 bases). The germline CDR1 and CDR2 sequences are SGHRS and YFSETQ. The CDR3 is made up of 17 amino acids. Between the trimmed V and J ends, which lost 1 base and 0 bases, there was a span of 11 bases. This CDR3 is CASSLTGPYSGANVLTF. CDR3 coding DNA: TGCGCCAGCAGCTTGACAGGGCCTTACTCTGGGGCCAACGTCCTGACTTTC.

With respect to this clonotype: Just one base apart from a much larger clone, this may be a read error. The chain uses TRBV27 and TRBJ2-3, with 12 bases fitting TRBD2. This CDR3 has 16 amino acids. CDR1 and CDR2 (germline): MNHEY, SMNVEV (reference sequence). The CDR3 coding sequence is TGTGCCAGCAGTTTTTACACTAGCGGGGGGACAGATATGCAGTATTTT. This encodes CASSFYTSGGTDMQYF.

This clonotype showed up many times. CDR3 in DNA: TGTGCCAGCAGCACTACGTGGGGGCCTCAAGAGACCCAGTACTTC. Translated: CASSTTWGPQETQYF. The J gene is TRBJ2-5, the V gene TRBV7-2, with D possibly being TRBD1 (6 bases). The CDR3 has 15 residues. Per the germline V gene, CDR1 is SGHTA and CDR2 is FQGNSA. Trimming took off 5 bases at V and 2 bases at J, with 15 bases between the two ends.

This clonotype was recorded a few times. A much larger clone is a single base away; this may be a read error. The chain recombines TRBV7-6 with TRBJ1-2, with unresolved D. From germline, CDR1 is SGHVS and CDR2 FNYEAQ. The V end was cut by 5 bases, the J end by 7 bases, with 11 bases between. The CDR3 has 12 residues. CDR3 amino acids: CASSPQRVGYTF. The CDR3 DNA follows: TGTGCCAGCAGCCCGCAGAGGGTTGGCTACACCTTC.

This clonotype was found many times. This chain uses TRBV12-3 or TRBV12-4 with TRBJ1-2; no definite D call. The CDR3 extends over 11 amino acids. V was pared by 5 bases and J by 8 bases, with 9 bases between. As DNA, the CDR3 is TGTGCCAGCAGTCCCCTGGGGGGCTACACCTTC. It yields the protein CASSPLGGYTF.

Remarks on this clonotype: Possible read error: a much larger clone is one base away. The chain joins TRBV6-6 to TRBJ1-2, with D perhaps matching TRBD1 (5 bases). Trimming pared 8 bases from V and 7 bases from J, leaving 17 bases between. The CDR3 covers 13 residues. Per germline, CDR1 MNHNY and CDR2 SVGAGI (reference sequence). CDR3 coding DNA: TGTGCCAGCCGACAGACAGCAAGCTGTGGCTACACCTTC. This translates into CASRQTASCGYTF.

The V and J genes are TRBV7-2 and TRBJ1-4; D is unclear. The CDR3 has 15 amino acids. Trimming cost V 1 base and J 6 bases, with 12 bases left between them. The germline CDR1 and CDR2 sequences are SGHTA and FQGNSA. CDR3 amino acids: CASSLVAGIDEKLFF. DNA for the CDR3: TGTGCCAGCAGCTTAGTGGCTGGAATCGATGAAAAACTGTTTTTT.